The sequence of this T cell receptor beta chain was determined in a study of T cell responses to AZD1222 COVID-19 vaccine. The table came from immunoSEQ multiplex PCR; TCRdb's copy has only in-frame clones and leaves some out. The sample holds some 140,000 clones; roughly 87% are singletons and the top ten take around 5.3%. Germline V lookup: CDR1 SNHLY, CDR2 FYNNEI. The CDR3 runs 16 residues. Unmatched junction bases numbered 6, after V lost 2 bases and J lost 2 bases. Second-dose groups at about 4 or about 12 weeks were pooled. V gene TRBV2 combines with J gene TRBJ2-3; TRBD2 aligns across 8 bases. This clonotype was sampled from an adult who received the AZD1222 COVID-19 vaccine. The material sequenced was peripheral blood, taken 28 days after the second AZD1222 dose. CDR3: CASSELGGGTTDTQYF. The CDR3 bases are TGTGCCAGCAGTGAACTTGGCGGGGGGACCACAGATACGCAGTATTTT. Full variable domain (missing parts from reference TRBV2 and TRBJ2-3): EPEVTQTPSHQVTQMGQEVILRCVPISNHLYFYWYRQILGQKVEFLVSFYNNEISEKSEIFDDQFSVERPDGSNFTLKIRSTKLEDSAMYFCASSELGGGTTDTQYFGPGTRLTVL.